A single sample is the source of the 18 T cell receptor beta chains below, sequenced in a study of T cells in localized non-small cell lung cancer. Using immunoSEQ multiplex PCR, the repertoire was profiled, and TCRdb retains in-frame clones only, with some absent. In the table there are roughly 38,000 clones, roughly 90% of which are singletons. Material: peripheral blood mononuclear cells, obtained before any cancer treatment. These receptors originate from a male donor older than 55 with stage II lung adenocarcinoma.

V gene TRBV2 combines with J gene TRBJ1-5, with a tentative D call TRBD1 (5 bases). The CDR3 has 14 residues. Trimming cost V 6 bases and J 3 bases, with 12 bases left between them. Germline CDR1 reads SNHLY; CDR2 reads FYNNEI. The CDR3 bases are TGTGCCAGCAGCCTCGACAGATCCAATCAGCCCCAGCATTTT. Translation: CASSLDRSNQPQHF.

The chain's CDR3 is CASSLFNWASGRIPSDTQYF. CDR3 in DNA: TGTGCCAGCAGTTTATTTAATTGGGCTAGCGGGAGGATTCCCTCAGATACGCAGTATTTT. The V call is TRBV28, the J call TRBJ2-3; TRBD2 matches at 11 bases. Germline V gene sequence: CDR1 MDHEN, CDR2 SYDVKM. The J segment lost 4 bases and the V segment lost 1 base, leaving 16 bases of the junction unmatched. The CDR3 extends over 20 amino acids.

The gene calls are TRBV7-3 and TRBJ1-1; D not certain. Trimming removed 0 bases from V and 3 bases from J, with 11 bases in between. Germline V gene lookup returns CDR1 SGHTA and CDR2 FQGTGA. This CDR3 comprises 15 residues. Written as DNA, the CDR3 is TGTGCCAGCAGCTTAACCCCCGCTATCTACACTGAAGCTTTCTTT. Residues: CASSLTPAIYTEAFF.

The CDR3 loop is CAWSGEGGQPQHF. In nucleotides, the CDR3 is TGTGCCTGGAGTGGGGAGGGTGGACAGCCCCAGCATTTT. V gene TRBV30 combines with J gene TRBJ1-5; no reliable D call. The CDR3 covers 13 residues. The V and J ends lost 1 base and 7 bases respectively, with 11 bases between them. The germline CDR1 and CDR2 sequences are GTSNPN and SVGIG (reference sequence).

The V and J genes are TRBV5-1 and TRBJ1-5; D is unclear. The V end was cut by 2 bases, the J end by 3 bases, with 9 bases between. The germline gives CDR1 SGHRS, CDR2 YFSETQ. The CDR3 spans 14 residues. The CDR3 loop is CASSLGGLNQPQHF. CDR3 nucleotide sequence: TGCGCCAGCAGCTTAGGAGGCCTCAATCAGCCCCAGCATTTT.

The chain couples TRBV19 to TRBJ2-7, with D perhaps TRBD2 (6 bases). Germline lookup yields CDR1 LNHDA and CDR2 SQIVND (reference sequence). CDR3 length: 16 residues. The V end was cut by 6 bases, the J end by 0 bases, with 18 bases between. Written as DNA, the CDR3 is TGTGCCAGTAGGGGTAGGGCGGGGTGGTCCTCCTACGAGCAGTACTTC. Its protein product is CASRGRAGWSSYEQYF.

This chain links TRBV2 with TRBJ2-7; D ambiguous. The CDR3 has 10 residues. CDR1 is SNHLY and CDR2 is FYNNEI in the germline V gene. CDR3 in amino acids: CATAMYEQYF. CDR3 sequence (DNA): TGTGCTACAGCAATGTACGAGCAGTACTTC.

The chain employs TRBV6-6 and TRBJ1-2; unclear D gene. The V end lost 8 bases, the J end lost 4 bases, and 11 bases lay between the germline ends. The CDR3 runs to 12 residues. The germline CDR1 and CDR2 sequences are MNHNY and SVGAGI (reference sequence). CDR3 sequence reads: CASQNAGYGYTF. The CDR3 DNA reads as TGTGCCAGCCAAAACGCGGGCTATGGCTACACCTTC.

This clone was detected once. The gene calls are TRBV6-5 and TRBJ2-6; D is unresolved. This CDR3 has 14 residues. Germline V CDR1 and CDR2: MNHEY, SVGAGI. V gave up 5 bases and J gave up 2 bases, with 7 bases separating them. CDR3 sequence (DNA): TGTGCCAGCAGTAGGAACCCTGGGGCCAACGTCCTGACTTTC. Translation: CASSRNPGANVLTF.

The V and J genes are TRBV7-2 and TRBJ1-2; no reliable D call. The length of the CDR3 is 11 residues. The germline V gene has CDR1 SGHTA and CDR2 FQGNSA. Trimming stripped 5 bases from V and 4 bases from J, with 5 bases between. For the CDR3, the DNA is TGTGCCAGCAGCCCCGTCTATGGCTACACCTTC. Translated: CASSPVYGYTF.

The chain employs TRBV4-3 and TRBJ2-1, with TRBD2 matching 9 bases. The V and J ends lost 4 bases and 6 bases, in that order; junction bases with no gene match: 7. CDR1 and CDR2 (germline): LGHNA, YSLEER. There are 15 residues in the CDR3. CDR3 DNA sequence: TGCGCCAGCAGCCGATTTAGCGGGGGCCCCAATGAGCAGTTCTTC. Protein sequence: CASSRFSGGPNEQFF.

V and J are TRBV28 and TRBJ1-1, with no clear D. The CDR3 spans 16 residues. V lost 2 bases and J lost 1, with 14 bases in between. Germline CDR1 MDHEN, CDR2 SYDVKM. Here the CDR3 reads CASSLRQTQTNTEAFF. In nucleotides, the CDR3 is TGTGCCAGCAGTTTACGGCAGACCCAGACGAACACTGAAGCTTTCTTT. The full variable domain, its missing parts supplied by reference TRBV28 and TRBJ1-1, is DVKVTQSSRYLVKRTGEKVFLECVQDMDHENMFWYRQDPGLGLRLIYFSYDVKMKEKGDIPEGYSVSREKKERFSLILESASTNQTSMYLCASSLRQTQTNTEAFFGQGTRLTVV.

The chain joins TRBV7-2 to TRBJ2-1, with a possible D match to TRBD2 (5 bases). Germline CDR1 reads SGHTA; CDR2 reads FQGNSA. This CDR3 contains 15 residues. V lost 1 base and J lost 10, with 17 bases in between. The DNA of the CDR3 is TGTGCCAGCAGCTTAGTTGCGGGCGGACGGCGAGAGCAGTTCTTC. The encoded protein is CASSLVAGGRREQFF.

V gene TRBV30 combines with J gene TRBJ2-7; TRBD2 aligns across 9 bases. The CDR3 has 13 residues. The ends lost 0 bases at V and 7 bases at J; junction bases unmatched: 4. Looked up from germline, CDR1 is GTSNPN and CDR2 is SVGIG (reference sequence). The CDR3 reads CAWSVLREGEQYF. CDR3 in DNA: TGTGCCTGGAGTGTTTTGCGGGAGGGGGAGCAGTACTTC.

The gene calls are TRBV5-1 and TRBJ1-4; TRBD1 aligns across 8 bases. Germline V gives CDR1 SGHRS, CDR2 YFSETQ. The CDR3 consists of 14 residues. Unmatched junction bases numbered 2, after V lost 4 bases and J lost 3 bases. The CDR3 bases are TGCGCCAGCAGCAACAGGGGGGCTAATGAAAAACTGTTTTTT. This codes for CASSNRGANEKLFF. The whole variable domain, remainder taken from reference TRBV5-1 and TRBJ1-4, is KAGVTQTPRYLIKTRGQQVTLSCSPISGHRSVSWYQQTPGQGLQFLFEYFSETQRNKGNFPGRFSGRQFSNSRSEMNVSTLELGDSALYLCASSNRGANEKLFFGSGTQLSVL.

The CDR3 coding sequence is TGTGCCACCAGCAGACTACAGGCGGCCTCTGGAAACACCATATATTTT. This codes for CATSRLQAASGNTIYF. V gene TRBV15 combines with J gene TRBJ1-3; D possibly corresponds to TRBD1 (5 bases). This CDR3 contains 16 residues. V gave up 2 bases and J gave up 0 bases, with 11 bases separating them. Per germline, CDR1 LNHNV and CDR2 YYDKDF (reference sequence).

The chain links TRBV27 to TRBJ2-3; 11 bases fit TRBD2. This CDR3 has 16 residues. The trim removed 2 bases at V and 0 bases at J, leaving 1 base unmatched. Germline CDR1 is MNHEY and CDR2 is SMNVEV (reference sequence). The CDR3 loop is CASSLIAGGSTDTQYF. CDR3 in DNA: TGTGCCAGCAGTTTAATAGCGGGGGGGAGCACAGATACGCAGTATTTT.

The gene calls are TRBV11-2 and TRBJ1-2; 7 bases match TRBD1. CDR3 size: 15 residues. The germline CDR1 and CDR2 sequences are SGHAT and FQNNGV. Losses at the gene ends were 5 bases for V and 1 base for J; bases not matched to a gene: 7. Here the CDR3 reads CASSPMRQGNYGYTF. In DNA form, the CDR3 reads TGTGCCAGCAGCCCTATGAGACAGGGTAACTATGGCTACACCTTC.